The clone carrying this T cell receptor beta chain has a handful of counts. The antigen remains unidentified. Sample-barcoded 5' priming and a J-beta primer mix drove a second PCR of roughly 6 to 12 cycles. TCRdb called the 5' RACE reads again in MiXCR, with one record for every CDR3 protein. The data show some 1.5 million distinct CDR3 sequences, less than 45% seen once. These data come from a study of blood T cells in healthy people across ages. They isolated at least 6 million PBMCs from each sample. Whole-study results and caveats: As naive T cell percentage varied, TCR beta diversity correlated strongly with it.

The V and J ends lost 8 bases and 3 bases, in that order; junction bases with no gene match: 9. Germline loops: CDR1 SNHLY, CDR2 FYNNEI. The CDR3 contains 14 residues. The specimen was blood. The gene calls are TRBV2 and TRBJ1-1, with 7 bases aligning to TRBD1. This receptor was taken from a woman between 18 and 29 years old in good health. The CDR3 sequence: CASAETGSYTEAFF. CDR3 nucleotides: TGTGCCAGCGCTGAGACAGGGAGTTACACTGAAGCTTTCTTT.